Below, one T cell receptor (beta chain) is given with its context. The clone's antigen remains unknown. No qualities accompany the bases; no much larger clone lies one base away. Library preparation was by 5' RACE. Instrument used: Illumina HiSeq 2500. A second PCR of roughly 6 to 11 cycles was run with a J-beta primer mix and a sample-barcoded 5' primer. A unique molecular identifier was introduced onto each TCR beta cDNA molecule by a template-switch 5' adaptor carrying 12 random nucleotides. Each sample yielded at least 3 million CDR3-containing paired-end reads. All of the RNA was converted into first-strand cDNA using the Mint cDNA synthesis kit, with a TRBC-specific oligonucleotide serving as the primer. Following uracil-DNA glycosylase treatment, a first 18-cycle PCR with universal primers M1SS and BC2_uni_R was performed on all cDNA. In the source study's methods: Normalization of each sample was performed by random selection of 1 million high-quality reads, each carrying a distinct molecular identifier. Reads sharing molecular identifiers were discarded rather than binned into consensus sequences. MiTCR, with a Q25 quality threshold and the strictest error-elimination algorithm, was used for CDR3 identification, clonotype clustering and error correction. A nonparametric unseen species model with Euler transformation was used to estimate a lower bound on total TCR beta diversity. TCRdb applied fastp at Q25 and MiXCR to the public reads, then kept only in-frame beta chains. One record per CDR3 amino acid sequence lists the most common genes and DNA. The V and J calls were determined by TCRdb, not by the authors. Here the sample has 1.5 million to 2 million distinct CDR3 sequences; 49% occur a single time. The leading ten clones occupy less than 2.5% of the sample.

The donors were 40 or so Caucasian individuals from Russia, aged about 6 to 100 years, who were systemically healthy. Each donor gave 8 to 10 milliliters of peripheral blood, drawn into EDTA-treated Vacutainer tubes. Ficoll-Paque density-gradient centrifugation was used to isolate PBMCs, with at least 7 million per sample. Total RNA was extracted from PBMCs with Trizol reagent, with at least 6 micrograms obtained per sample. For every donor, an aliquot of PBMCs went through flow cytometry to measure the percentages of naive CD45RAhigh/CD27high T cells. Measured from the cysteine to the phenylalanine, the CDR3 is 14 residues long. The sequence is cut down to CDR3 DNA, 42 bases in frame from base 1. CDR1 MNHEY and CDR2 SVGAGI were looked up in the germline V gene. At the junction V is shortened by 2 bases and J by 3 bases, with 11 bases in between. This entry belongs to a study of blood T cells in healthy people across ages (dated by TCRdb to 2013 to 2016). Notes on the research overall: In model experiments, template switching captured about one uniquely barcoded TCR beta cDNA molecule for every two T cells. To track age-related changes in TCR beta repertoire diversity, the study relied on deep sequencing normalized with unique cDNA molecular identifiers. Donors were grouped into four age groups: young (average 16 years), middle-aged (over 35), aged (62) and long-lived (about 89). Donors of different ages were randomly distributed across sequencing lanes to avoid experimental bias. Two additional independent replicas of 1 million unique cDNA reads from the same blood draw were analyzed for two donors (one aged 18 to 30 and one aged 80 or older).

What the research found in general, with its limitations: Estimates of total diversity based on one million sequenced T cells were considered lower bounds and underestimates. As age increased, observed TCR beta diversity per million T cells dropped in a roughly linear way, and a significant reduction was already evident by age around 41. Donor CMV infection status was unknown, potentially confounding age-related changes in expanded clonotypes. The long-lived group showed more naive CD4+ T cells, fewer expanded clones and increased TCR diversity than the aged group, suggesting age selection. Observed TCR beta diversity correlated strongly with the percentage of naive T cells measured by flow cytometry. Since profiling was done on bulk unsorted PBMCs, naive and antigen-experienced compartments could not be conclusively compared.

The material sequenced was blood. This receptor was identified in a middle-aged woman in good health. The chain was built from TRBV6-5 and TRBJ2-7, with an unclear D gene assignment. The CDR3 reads CASSYGRRIYEQYF. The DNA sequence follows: TGTGCCAGCAGTTACGGCAGAAGGATCTACGAGCAGTACTTC.